This T cell receptor beta chain appears in the sequencing data of a study of T cells in Graves' hyperthyroidism and ophthalmopathy. A NOSPECS grade of at least 4, a Clinical Activity Score of at least 3 and duration under 3 months were recorded in ophthalmopathy patients. Exclusion of patients followed from uncontrolled infection, other autoimmune disease, pregnancy or lactation. Diagnostic decisions used clinical symptoms, serum thyroxine and TRAb, thyroid ultrasound and orbital computed tomography. This clonotype was seen ten or more times. What it recognizes is unknown. There were TCR beta CDR3 regions amplified from RNA transcripts. A first-round RT-PCR of the TCR CDR3 used the HTBI primer set. TCRdb re-called the multiplex PCR reads through MiXCR, storing one row per CDR3 protein. The data show hundreds of thousands of distinct CDR3 sequences, roughly 21% seen once. CDR3 length: 12 residues. CDR1 is SQVTM and CDR2 is ANQGSEA in the germline V gene. Trimming pared 7 bases from V and 6 bases from J, leaving 12 bases between.

The study, taken as a whole, reports: A model built on 13 V-J features separated ophthalmopathy from stable hyperthyroidism.

The sample was blood. The chain links TRBV29-1 to TRBJ2-2; D possibly corresponds to TRBD1 (5 bases). The receptor was derived from a man aged 40-50 years with Graves' ophthalmopathy. The CDR3 loop reads CSAPSTAGELFF. For the CDR3, the DNA is TGCAGCGCCCCCTCGACAGCCGGGGAGCTGTTTTTT.